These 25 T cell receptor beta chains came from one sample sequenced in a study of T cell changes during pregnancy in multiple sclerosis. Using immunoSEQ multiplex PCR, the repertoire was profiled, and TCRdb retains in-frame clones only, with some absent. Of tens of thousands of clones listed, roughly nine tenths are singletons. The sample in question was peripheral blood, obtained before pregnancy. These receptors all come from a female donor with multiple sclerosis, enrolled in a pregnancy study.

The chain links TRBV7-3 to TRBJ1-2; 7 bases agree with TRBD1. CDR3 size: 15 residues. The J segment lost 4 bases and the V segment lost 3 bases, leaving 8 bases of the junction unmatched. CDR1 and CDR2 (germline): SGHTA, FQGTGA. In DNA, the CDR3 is TGTGCCAGCAGCTTCATAAGACAGGGACGCTATGGCTACACCTTC. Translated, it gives CASSFIRQGRYGYTF.

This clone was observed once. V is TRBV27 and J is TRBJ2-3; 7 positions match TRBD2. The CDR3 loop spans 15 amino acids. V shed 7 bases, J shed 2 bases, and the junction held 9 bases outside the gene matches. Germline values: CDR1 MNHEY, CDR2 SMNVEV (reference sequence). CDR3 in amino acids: CASIGLADLTDTQYF. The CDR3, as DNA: TGTGCCAGCATCGGTCTAGCGGACCTCACAGATACGCAGTATTTT.

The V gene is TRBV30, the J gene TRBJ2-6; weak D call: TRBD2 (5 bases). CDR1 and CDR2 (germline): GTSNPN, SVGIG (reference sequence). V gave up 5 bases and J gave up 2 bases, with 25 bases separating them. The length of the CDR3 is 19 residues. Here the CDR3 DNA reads TGTGCCTGGGCACGAATGCGGGCCCTAAAGGGTACTGGGGCCAACGTCCTGACTTTC. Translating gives CAWARMRALKGTGANVLTF.

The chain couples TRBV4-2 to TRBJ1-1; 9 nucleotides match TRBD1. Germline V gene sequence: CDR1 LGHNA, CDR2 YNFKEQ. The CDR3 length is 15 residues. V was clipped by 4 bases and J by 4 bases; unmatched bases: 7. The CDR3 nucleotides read TGTGCCAGCAGCCGCGGACAGGGGCGCGGCACTGAAGCTTTCTTT. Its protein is CASSRGQGRGTEAFF.

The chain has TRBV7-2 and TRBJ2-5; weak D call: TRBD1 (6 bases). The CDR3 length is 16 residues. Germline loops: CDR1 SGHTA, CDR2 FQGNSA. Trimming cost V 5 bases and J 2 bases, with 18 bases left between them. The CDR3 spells CASSASGTTLQETQYF. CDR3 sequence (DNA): TGTGCCAGCAGCGCAAGTGGGACAACGTTACAAGAGACCCAGTACTTC.

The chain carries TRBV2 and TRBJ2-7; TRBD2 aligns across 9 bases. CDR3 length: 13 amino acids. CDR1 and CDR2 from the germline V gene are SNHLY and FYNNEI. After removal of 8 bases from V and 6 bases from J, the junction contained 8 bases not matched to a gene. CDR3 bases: TGTGCCAGCTCTGACGGCGGGAGGGGCGAGCAGTACTTC. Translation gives CASSDGGRGEQYF. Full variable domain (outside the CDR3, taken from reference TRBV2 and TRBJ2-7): EPEVTQTPSHQVTQMGQEVILRCVPISNHLYFYWYRQILGQKVEFLVSFYNNEISEKSEIFDDQFSVERPDGSNFTLKIRSTKLEDSAMYFCASSDGGRGEQYFGPGTRLTVT.

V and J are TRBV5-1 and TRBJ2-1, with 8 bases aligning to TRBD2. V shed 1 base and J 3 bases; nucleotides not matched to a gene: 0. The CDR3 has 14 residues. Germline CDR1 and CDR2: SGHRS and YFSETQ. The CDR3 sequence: CASSLTSGYNEQFF. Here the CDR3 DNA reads TGCGCCAGCAGCTTGACTAGCGGCTACAATGAGCAGTTCTTC.

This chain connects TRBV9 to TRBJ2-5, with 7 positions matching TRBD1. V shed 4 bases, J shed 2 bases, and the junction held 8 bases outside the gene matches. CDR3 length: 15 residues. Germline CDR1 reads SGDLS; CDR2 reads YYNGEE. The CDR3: CASSKTDREQETQYF. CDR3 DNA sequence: TGTGCCAGCAGCAAGACAGACAGGGAACAAGAGACCCAGTACTTC.

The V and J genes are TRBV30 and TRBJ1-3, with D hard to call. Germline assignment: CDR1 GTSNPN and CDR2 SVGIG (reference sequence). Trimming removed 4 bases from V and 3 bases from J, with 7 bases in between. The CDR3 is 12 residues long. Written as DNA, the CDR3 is TGTGCCTGGACCTACGGTGGAAACACCATATATTTT. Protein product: CAWTYGGNTIYF.

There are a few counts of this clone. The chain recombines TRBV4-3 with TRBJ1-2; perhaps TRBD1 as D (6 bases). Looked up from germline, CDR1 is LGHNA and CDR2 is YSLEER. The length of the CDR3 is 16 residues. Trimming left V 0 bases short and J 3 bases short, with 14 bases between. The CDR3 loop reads CASSQEVQGQDYGYTF. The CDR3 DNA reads TGCGCCAGCAGCCAAGAGGTTCAGGGGCAGGACTATGGCTACACCTTC.

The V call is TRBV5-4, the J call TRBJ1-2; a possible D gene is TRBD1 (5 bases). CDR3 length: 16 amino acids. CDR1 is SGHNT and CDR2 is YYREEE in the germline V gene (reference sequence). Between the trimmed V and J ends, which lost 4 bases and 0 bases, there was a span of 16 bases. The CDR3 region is CASSPGWGGTNYGYTF. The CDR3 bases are TGTGCCAGCAGCCCTGGGTGGGGCGGGACTAACTATGGCTACACCTTC.

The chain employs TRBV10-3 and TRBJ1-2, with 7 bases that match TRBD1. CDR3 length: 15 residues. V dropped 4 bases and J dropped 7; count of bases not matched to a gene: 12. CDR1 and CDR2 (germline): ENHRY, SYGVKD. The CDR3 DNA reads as TGTGCCATCAGTGTGGGACAGCTTATTGTGGGTGGCTACACCTTC. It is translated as CAISVGQLIVGGYTF.

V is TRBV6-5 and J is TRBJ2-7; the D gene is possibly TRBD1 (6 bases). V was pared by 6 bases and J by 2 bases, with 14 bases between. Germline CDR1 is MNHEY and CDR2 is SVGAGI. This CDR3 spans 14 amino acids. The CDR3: CASREQGPPYEQYF. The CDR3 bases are TGTGCCAGCAGGGAACAGGGACCCCCCTACGAGCAGTACTTC.

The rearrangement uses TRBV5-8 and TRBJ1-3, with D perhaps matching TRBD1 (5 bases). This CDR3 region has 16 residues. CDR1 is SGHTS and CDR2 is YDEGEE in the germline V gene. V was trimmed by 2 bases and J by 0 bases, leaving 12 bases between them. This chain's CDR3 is CASSFRTLSSGNTIYF. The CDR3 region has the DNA TGTGCCAGCAGCTTCCGGACATTAAGCTCTGGAAACACCATATATTTT.

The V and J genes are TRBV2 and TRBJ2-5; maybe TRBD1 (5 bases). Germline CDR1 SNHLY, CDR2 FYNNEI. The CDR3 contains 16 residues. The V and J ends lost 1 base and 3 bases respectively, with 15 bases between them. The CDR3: CASSEGFGQGKETQYF. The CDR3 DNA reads TGTGCCAGCAGTGAAGGATTTGGGCAGGGTAAAGAGACCCAGTACTTC.

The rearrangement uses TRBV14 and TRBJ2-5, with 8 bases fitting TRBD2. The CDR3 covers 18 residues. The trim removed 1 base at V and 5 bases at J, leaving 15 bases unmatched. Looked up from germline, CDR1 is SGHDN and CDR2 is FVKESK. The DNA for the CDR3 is TGTGCCAGCAGCCAAGGGTTCAGGCCTAGCGGGTTTGTCGAGACCCAGTACTTC. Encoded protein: CASSQGFRPSGFVETQYF. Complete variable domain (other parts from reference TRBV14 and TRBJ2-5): EAGVTQFPSHSVIEKGQTVTLRCDPISGHDNLYWYRRVMGKEIKFLLHFVKESKQDESGMPNNRFLAERTGGTYSTLKVQPAELEDSGVYFCASSQGFRPSGFVETQYFGPGTRLLVL.

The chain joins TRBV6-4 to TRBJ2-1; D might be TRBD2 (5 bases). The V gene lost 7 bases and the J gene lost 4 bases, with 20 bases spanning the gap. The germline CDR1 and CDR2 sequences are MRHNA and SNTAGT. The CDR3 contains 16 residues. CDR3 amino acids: CASTPEFLAPYNEQFF. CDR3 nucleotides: TGTGCCAGCACCCCGGAGTTTCTAGCTCCATACAATGAGCAGTTCTTC.

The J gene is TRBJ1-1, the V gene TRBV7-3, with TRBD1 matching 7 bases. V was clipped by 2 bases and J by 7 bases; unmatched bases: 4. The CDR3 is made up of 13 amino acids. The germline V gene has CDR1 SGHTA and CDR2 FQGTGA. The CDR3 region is CASSLDRDSEAFF. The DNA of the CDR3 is TGTGCCAGCAGCTTAGATAGGGACAGTGAAGCTTTCTTT. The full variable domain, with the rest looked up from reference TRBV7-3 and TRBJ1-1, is GAGVSQTPSNKVTEKGKYVELRCDPISGHTALYWYRQSLGQGPEFLIYFQGTGAADDSGLPNDRFFAVRPEGSVSTLKIQRTERGDSAVYLCASSLDRDSEAFFGQGTRLTVV.

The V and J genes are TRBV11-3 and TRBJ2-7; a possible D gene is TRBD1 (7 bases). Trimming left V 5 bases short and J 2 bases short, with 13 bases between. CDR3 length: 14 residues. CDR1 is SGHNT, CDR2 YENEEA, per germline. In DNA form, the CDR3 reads TGTGCCAGCAGCCAGGGGGACTGGACCTACGAGCAGTACTTC. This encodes CASSQGDWTYEQYF.

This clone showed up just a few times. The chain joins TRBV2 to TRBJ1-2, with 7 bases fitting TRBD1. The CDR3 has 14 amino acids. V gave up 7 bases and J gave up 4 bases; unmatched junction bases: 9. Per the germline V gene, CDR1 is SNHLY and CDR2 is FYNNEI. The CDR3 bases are TGTGCCAGCAAGGAACAGGGGTTCGGCTATGGCTACACCTTC. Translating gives CASKEQGFGYGYTF.

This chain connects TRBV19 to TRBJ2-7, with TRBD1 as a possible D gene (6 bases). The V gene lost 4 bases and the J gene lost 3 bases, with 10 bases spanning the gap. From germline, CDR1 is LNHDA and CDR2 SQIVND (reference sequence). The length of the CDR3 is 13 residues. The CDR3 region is CASSTGQNYEQYF. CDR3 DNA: TGTGCCAGTAGTACAGGACAGAACTACGAGCAGTACTTC.

The DNA of the CDR3 is TGTGCCAGCAGTGACAGGGGGTCCGGGGCCAACGTCCTGACTTTC. This encodes CASSDRGSGANVLTF. This rearrangement joins TRBV6-4 to TRBJ2-6; D perhaps matches TRBD1 (6 bases). CDR1 is MRHNA and CDR2 is SNTAGT in the germline V gene. CDR3 length equals 15 residues. The ends were cut back, 2 bases at V and 4 bases at J, with 9 bases in the middle.

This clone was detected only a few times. The CDR3 DNA sequence: TGTGCCAGCGGCGCGGGGGCTGCTTTCTTT. It translates to CASGAGAAFF. The gene calls are TRBV19 and TRBJ1-1; D might be TRBD1 (6 bases). V was clipped by 9 bases and J by 11 bases, with 13 bases between them. CDR1 is LNHDA and CDR2 is SQIVND in the germline V gene (reference sequence). CDR3 size: 10 residues.

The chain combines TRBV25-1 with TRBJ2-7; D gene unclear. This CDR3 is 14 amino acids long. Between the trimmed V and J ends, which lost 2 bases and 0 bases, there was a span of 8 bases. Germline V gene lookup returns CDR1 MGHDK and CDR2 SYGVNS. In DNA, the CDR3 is TGTGCCAGCAGTGAAGGAGTGATCTCCTACGAGCAGTACTTC. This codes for CASSEGVISYEQYF.

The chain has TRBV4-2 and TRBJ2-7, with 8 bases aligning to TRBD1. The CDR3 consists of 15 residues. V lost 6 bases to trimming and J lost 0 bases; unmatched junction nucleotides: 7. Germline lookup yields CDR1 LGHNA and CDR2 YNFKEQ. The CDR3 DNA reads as TGTGCCAGCAGGCACTACAGGGGGAGCTCCTACGAGCAGTACTTC. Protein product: CASRHYRGSSYEQYF.